The 11 T cell receptor beta chains reported below all come from one sample, sequenced in a study of spatial heterogeneity in lung cancer. As to time point: sample taken at primary tumor resection. TCRdb fed the 5' RACE reads into MiXCR, producing one record per CDR3 protein. This table has about 38,000 distinct CDR3 sequences, around 7.5% appearing once. The material was PBMCs, obtained at surgery. The receptors shown here come from a male donor with early-stage non-small cell lung cancer.

This chain uses TRBV27 with TRBJ2-7, with 8 bases that match TRBD2. Germline V gene sequence: CDR1 MNHEY, CDR2 SMNVEV (reference sequence). The CDR3 sequence is 15 residues long. The junction had 10 bases not matched to a gene; V was cut back by 7 bases and J by 2 bases. This CDR3 reads CASILRRAGAYEQYF. DNA of the CDR3: TGTGCCAGCATCCTTCGGAGAGCGGGGGCCTACGAGCAGTACTTC.

This clonotype has ten or more counts. The chain couples TRBV7-3 to TRBJ2-1; 8 bases match TRBD2. The trim removed 5 bases at V and 3 bases at J, leaving 9 bases unmatched. There are 16 residues in the CDR3. Germline V CDR1 and CDR2: SGHTA, FQGTGA. The CDR3 reads CASSPVGAGVYNEQFF. Written as DNA, the CDR3 is TGTGCCAGCAGCCCCGTAGGAGCGGGGGTCTACAATGAGCAGTTCTTC. The variable domain in full, completed from reference TRBV7-3 and TRBJ2-1, reads GAGVSQTPSNKVTEKGKYVELRCDPISGHTALYWYRQSLGQGPEFLIYFQGTGAADDSGLPNDRFFAVRPEGSVSTLKIQRTERGDSAVYLCASSPVGAGVYNEQFFGPGTRLTVL.

This clonotype was seen ten or more times. The chain is built from TRBV6-5 and TRBJ1-1, with D perhaps TRBD1 (5 bases). Germline assignment: CDR1 MNHEY and CDR2 SVGAGI. V was clipped by 6 bases and J by 6 bases, with 17 bases between them. The CDR3 sequence is 14 residues long. CDR3 loop: CASRPRMTDSEAFF. In nucleotides, the CDR3 is TGTGCCAGCAGACCCCGTATGACAGATTCTGAAGCTTTCTTT.

This clonotype came up many times. This chain links TRBV6-6 with TRBJ1-1; D is possibly TRBD1 (5 bases). Trimming left V 1 base short and J 1 base short, with 10 bases between. CDR1 is MNHNY, CDR2 SVGAGI, per germline (reference sequence). CDR3 length: 15 residues. CDR3 protein: CASSYLLGTNTEAFF. CDR3 in DNA: TGTGCCAGCAGTTACTTGCTGGGGACGAACACTGAAGCTTTCTTT.

This clonotype came up many times. This chain uses TRBV20-1 with TRBJ1-1; tentatively, D is TRBD1 (5 bases). Looked up from germline, CDR1 is DFQATT and CDR2 is SNEGSKA (reference sequence). Trimming took off 6 bases at V and 9 bases at J, with 26 bases between the two ends. This CDR3 region has 15 residues. As DNA, the CDR3 is TGCAGTGCCCAGAACCGGGACCAAGGAACCCATCAAGCTTTCTTT. It is translated as CSAQNRDQGTHQAFF.

In its sample, this clonotype was seen a few times. J is TRBJ2-6 and V is TRBV4-2; D gene uncertain. The CDR3 is 16 amino acids. V was trimmed by 3 bases and J by 1 base, leaving 10 bases between them. CDR1 is LGHNA, CDR2 YNFKEQ, per germline. CDR3 sequence (DNA): TGTGCCAGCAGCCAGCTCGTCTCATCTGGGGCCAACGTCCTGACTTTC. This gives the protein CASSQLVSSGANVLTF.

This clonotype was seen more than once but under ten times. The chain uses TRBV20-1 and TRBJ1-5; D is possibly TRBD1 (6 bases). The CDR3 totals 13 residues. From germline, CDR1 is DFQATT and CDR2 SNEGSKA (reference sequence). V was cut by 5 bases and J by 0 bases, with 8 bases left in between. CDR3 nucleotide sequence: TGCAGTGCTGGACAGAATAGCAATCAGCCCCAGCATTTT. The encoded protein is CSAGQNSNQPQHF.

This clonotype was detected only a few times. The chain uses TRBV6-5 and TRBJ2-1; 7 bases align to TRBD1. Germline loops: CDR1 MNHEY, CDR2 SVGAGI. This CDR3 has 15 residues. The V gene end was trimmed by 0 bases and the J gene end by 9 bases; junction bases not matched to a gene: 8. This CDR3 is CASSYSTGRGSEQFF. CDR3 nucleotide sequence: TGTGCCAGCAGTTACTCGACGGGCAGGGGGAGTGAGCAGTTCTTC.

This clonotype was observed many times. The chain has TRBV21-1 and TRBJ1-5; TRBD1 reflects the table's D call only, with no check against the DNA. TRBV21-1 is a recognized pseudogene. This CDR3 has 15 amino acids. CDR3 nucleotides: TGTGCCCGCTCCCCCGGGACAGGGGACAATCAGCCCCAGCATTTT. Its translation is CARSPGTGDNQPQHF.

This clonotype was observed at least ten times. The chain uses TRBV27 and TRBJ2-1, with 9 nucleotides matching TRBD2. V was clipped by 5 bases and J by 7 bases; unmatched bases: 9. Germline loops: CDR1 MNHEY, CDR2 SMNVEV (reference sequence). The CDR3 has 15 residues. The CDR3 loop reads CASSLTSGYWNEQFF. CDR3 coding DNA: TGTGCCAGCAGTCTAACTAGCGGGTATTGGAATGAGCAGTTCTTC.

This sequence joins TRBV6-5 and TRBJ1-4; D is unresolved. CDR1 and CDR2 (germline): MNHEY, SVGAGI. This CDR3 is 15 amino acids long. Trimming shortened V by 6 bases and J by 5 bases, and 16 bases separated the two germline ends. CDR3 sequence (DNA): TGTGCCAGCAGCCGGAATGGGGTCGGAAATGAAAAACTGTTTTTT. Its protein is CASSRNGVGNEKLFF.